The clone carrying this TCR beta chain was detected only once. This record comes from a study of T cell clones after liver transplantation. Germline loops: CDR1 MGHDK, CDR2 SYGVNS. This CDR3 region has 15 residues. V was trimmed by 1 base and J by 2 bases, leaving 8 bases between them. TCRdb's copy holds only in-frame clones and misses some; the assay was immunoSEQ multiplex PCR. The top ten hold more than 2% of the sample, which has 40,000 to 55,000 clones, 85% to 90% seen once. This specimen was CD4+ T cells from blood, taken 24 months after liver transplant. The rearrangement uses TRBV25-1 and TRBJ2-2; D is perhaps TRBD1 (5 bases). The origin of this receptor is a human patient who received a liver transplant. The graft donor may have given rise to some T cells. The chain's CDR3 is CASSEWQGNTGELFF. The CDR3 bases are TGTGCCAGCAGTGAATGGCAGGGAAACACCGGGGAGCTGTTTTTT.